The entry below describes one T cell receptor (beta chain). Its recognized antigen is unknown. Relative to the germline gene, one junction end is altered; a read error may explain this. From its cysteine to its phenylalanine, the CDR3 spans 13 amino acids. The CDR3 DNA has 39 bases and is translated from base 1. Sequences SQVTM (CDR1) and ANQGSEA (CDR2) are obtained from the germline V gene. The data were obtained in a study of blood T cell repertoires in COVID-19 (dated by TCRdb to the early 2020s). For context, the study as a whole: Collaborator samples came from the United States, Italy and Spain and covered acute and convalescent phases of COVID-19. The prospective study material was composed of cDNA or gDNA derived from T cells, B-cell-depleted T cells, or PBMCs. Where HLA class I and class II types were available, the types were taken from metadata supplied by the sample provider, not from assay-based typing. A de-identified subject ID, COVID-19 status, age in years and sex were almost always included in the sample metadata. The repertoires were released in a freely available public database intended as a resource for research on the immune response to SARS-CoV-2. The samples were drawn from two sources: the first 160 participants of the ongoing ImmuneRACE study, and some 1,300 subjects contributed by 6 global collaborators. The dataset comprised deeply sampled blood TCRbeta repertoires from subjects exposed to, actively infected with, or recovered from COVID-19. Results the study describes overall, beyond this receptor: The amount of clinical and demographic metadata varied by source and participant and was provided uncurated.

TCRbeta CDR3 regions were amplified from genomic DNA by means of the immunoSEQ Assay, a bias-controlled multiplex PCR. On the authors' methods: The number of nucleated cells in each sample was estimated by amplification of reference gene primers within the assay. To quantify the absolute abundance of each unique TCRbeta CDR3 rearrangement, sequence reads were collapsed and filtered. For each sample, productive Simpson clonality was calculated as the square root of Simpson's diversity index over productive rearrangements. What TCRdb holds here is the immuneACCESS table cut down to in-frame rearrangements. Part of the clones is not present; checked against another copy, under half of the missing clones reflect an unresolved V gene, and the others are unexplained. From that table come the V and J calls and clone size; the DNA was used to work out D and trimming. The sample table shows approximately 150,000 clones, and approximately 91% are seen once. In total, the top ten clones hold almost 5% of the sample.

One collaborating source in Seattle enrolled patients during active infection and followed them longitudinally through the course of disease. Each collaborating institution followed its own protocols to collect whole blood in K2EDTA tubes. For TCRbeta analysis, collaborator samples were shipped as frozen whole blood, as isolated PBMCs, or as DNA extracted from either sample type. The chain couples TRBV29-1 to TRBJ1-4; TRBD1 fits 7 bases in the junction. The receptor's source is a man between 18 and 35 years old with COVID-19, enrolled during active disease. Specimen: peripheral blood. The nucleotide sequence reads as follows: TGCAGCGTTAATCACAGGGGATCGGAAAAACTGCTTTTT. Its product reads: CSVNHRGSEKLLF.